This TCR beta chain is from a study of beta chain features in type 1 diabetes. Overall study: Healthy donors and patients had similar age, gender and cell yields. The examined sorted cells totaled over 85,000,000 across samples.

Trimming cost V 5 bases and J 8 bases, with 9 bases left between them. This CDR3 spans 11 amino acids. Germline CDR1 is SGHVS and CDR2 is FQNEAQ. As every portion of the isolated RNA was reverse transcribed, the sequencing read expressed TCRB transcripts. TCRdb keeps only in-frame clones here, not all; method: immunoSEQ multiplex PCR. The data contain almost 350,000 clones, roughly 9% of them seen just once; the ten biggest clones take up over 0.95%. The study's findings and limits: TCRB repertoires of naive, central memory and Treg cells appeared more similar among patients than among healthy donors. Shorter TCRB CDR3s, moderately but significantly so, were found in Type 1 diabetes patients in all four CD4+ subsets.

This clone was observed a handful of times. Its antigen is as yet unknown. This sequence originates from a man between 25 and 39 years old with type 1 diabetes. The V and J genes are TRBV7-8 and TRBJ1-2; no clear D. The sequenced sample consisted of central memory CD4+ T cells from blood. The chain's CDR3 is CASSPGYGYTF. In nucleotides, the CDR3 is TGTGCCAGCAGCCCTGGCTACGGCTACACCTTC. Full variable domain (rest looked up from reference TRBV7-8 and TRBJ1-2): GAGVSQSPRYKVAKRGQDVALRCDPISGHVSLFWYQQALGQGPEFLTYFQNEAQLDKSGLPSDRFFAERPEGSVSTLKIQRTQQEDSAVYLCASSPGYGYTFGSGTRLTVV.